The 3 T cell receptor beta chains reported below all come from one sample, sequenced in a study of T cell responses to AZD1222 COVID-19 vaccine. The method was immunoSEQ multiplex PCR; TCRdb's version includes in-frame clones alone and lacks a portion of them. Counted here are tens of thousands of clones, under 90% occurring once; the ten biggest clones make up about 1.3%. The material was peripheral blood, obtained 28 days after the second AZD1222 dose. The source is an adult who received the AZD1222 COVID-19 vaccine.

V and J are TRBV10-3 and TRBJ2-7, with 9 positions matching TRBD1. This CDR3 is 14 amino acids long. Trimming took 8 bases from V and 3 from J; bases not matched to a gene: 8. Per germline, CDR1 ENHRY and CDR2 SYGVKD. CDR3 in amino acids: CAISPGQGNYEQYF. The CDR3 DNA is TGTGCCATCTCTCCGGGACAGGGTAACTACGAGCAGTACTTC.

The rearrangement links TRBV27 to TRBJ2-6; no clear D gene. Trimming took 2 bases from V and 0 from J, leaving 8 bases between them. The CDR3 has 16 residues. Per germline, CDR1 MNHEY and CDR2 SMNVEV (reference sequence). The CDR3 protein is CASSLLGGSGANVLTF. CDR3 coding DNA: TGTGCCAGCAGTTTACTAGGCGGCTCTGGGGCCAACGTCCTGACTTTC.

This chain joins TRBV3-1 (or the pseudogene TRBV3-2) and TRBJ1-1; 7 positions agree with TRBD1. CDR3 length: 16 amino acids. The trim removed 4 bases at V and 10 bases at J, leaving 18 bases unmatched. Looked up from germline, CDR1 is LGHDT and CDR2 is YNNKEL (reference sequence). The CDR3 DNA is TGTGCCAGCAGCCCCCGTTTCGACAGGGCCGGTGTGCGAGCTTTCTTT. Translated: CASSPRFDRAGVRAFF.